This T cell receptor (beta chain) emerged from a study of T cells in localized non-small cell lung cancer. This clone was counted only a few times. Its antigen is unknown. Adjacent lung was taken at least 2 cm from the tumor margin, free of atypia. Repertoires were generated with immunoSEQ multiplex PCR, while TCRdb's copy carries only in-frame clones and drops some. The sample yields 1,300 to 1,500 clones, roughly 24% seen once. The ends were cut back, 6 bases at V and 0 bases at J, with 9 bases in the middle. The length of the CDR3 is 14 residues. Germline values: CDR1 MNHGY, CDR2 SAAAGT. General study results and limits: Highest T cell clonality was seen in uninvolved adjacent lung, surpassing that measured in tumor. The study detected a median around 57 of the top 100 tumor clones in adjacent lung. Higher blood T cell density went with longer overall survival.

Source: normal lung tissue next to the tumor, taken before any cancer treatment. V usage is TRBV6-8 and J usage is TRBJ1-5; D is unclear. The receptor was isolated from a male donor aged 60 or over with stage II lung adenocarcinoma. CDR3 loop: CASRNPPSNQPQHF. The CDR3 region has the DNA TGTGCCAGCAGGAATCCCCCTAGCAATCAGCCCCAGCATTTT.